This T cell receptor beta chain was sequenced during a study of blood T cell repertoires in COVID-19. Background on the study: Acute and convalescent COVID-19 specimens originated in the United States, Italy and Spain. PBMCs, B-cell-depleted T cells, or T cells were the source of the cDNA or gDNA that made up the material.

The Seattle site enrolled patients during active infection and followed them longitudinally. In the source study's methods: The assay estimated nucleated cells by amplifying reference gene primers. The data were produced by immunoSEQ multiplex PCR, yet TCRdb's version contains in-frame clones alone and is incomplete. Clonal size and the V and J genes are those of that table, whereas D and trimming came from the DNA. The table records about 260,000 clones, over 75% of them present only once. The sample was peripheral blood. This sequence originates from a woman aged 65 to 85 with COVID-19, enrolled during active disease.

CDR3 loop: CASSFKAYEQYF. For the CDR3, the DNA is TGTGCCAGCAGCTTCAAAGCTTACGAGCAGTACTTC. The chain combines TRBV11-2 with TRBJ2-7; D is undetermined. The CDR3 has 12 residues. Trimming removed 3 bases at V and 4 bases at J, with 7 bases between. The V gene's germline CDR1 is SGHAT and CDR2 FQNNGV.